This TCR beta chain was sequenced during a study of T cell responses to AZD1222 COVID-19 vaccine. Trimming pared 0 bases from V and 4 bases from J, leaving 12 bases between. Per germline, CDR1 LGHNA and CDR2 YNFKEQ. This CDR3 is 15 amino acids long. The method was immunoSEQ multiplex PCR; TCRdb's version includes in-frame clones alone and lacks a portion of them. This sample has approximately 92,000 clones, with roughly nine tenths found just once. The specimen comprised peripheral blood, sampled on day 0 of AZD1222 vaccination. This chain links TRBV4-2 with TRBJ1-2; unclear D gene. This TCR came from an adult in good health. This CDR3 reads CASSQDRPGIYGYTF. For the CDR3, the DNA is TGTGCCAGCAGCCAAGATCGCCCCGGGATCTATGGCTACACCTTC.